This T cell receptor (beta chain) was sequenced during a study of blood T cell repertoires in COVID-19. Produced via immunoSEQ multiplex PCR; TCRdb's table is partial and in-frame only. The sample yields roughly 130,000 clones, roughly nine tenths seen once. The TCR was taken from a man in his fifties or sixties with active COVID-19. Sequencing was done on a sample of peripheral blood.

The CDR3 nucleotides read TGTGCCAGCAGTGGGGGCTATAATGAAAAACTGTTTTTT. Its translation: CASSGGYNEKLFF. The chain carries TRBV12-3 or TRBV12-4 and TRBJ1-4; D possibly corresponds to TRBD1 (6 bases). V was shortened by 5 bases and J by 4 bases, with 8 bases between the two germline ends. The CDR3 consists of 13 residues.